The 29 T cell receptor beta chains given below trace back to one sample, sequenced in a study of molecular identifiers for immune sequencing clone quantification. TCRdb independently ran MiXCR on the PCR reads; one entry per CDR3 protein. The table has 400,000 to 600,000 distinct CDR3 sequences, 25% seen once. Sequencing used naive CD8+ T cells from blood, with Jurkat cell RNA spiked in. Subset defined: FACS-sorted CD8+CD4-CCR7+CD45RA+ naive T cells. The source of these receptors is a human donor in good health. Some libraries in this study had Jurkat cell RNA spiked in.

This clonotype came up a few times. The chain carries TRBV28 and TRBJ2-7; D perhaps matches TRBD1 (6 bases). CDR1 and CDR2 (germline): MDHEN, SYDVKM. Trimming removed 5 bases at V and 4 bases at J, with 12 bases between. The CDR3 runs 13 residues. This chain's CDR3 is CASSPSGVYEQYF. The DNA of the CDR3 is TGTGCCAGCAGTCCGTCAGGGGTTTACGAGCAGTACTTC.

This chain uses TRBV3-1 with TRBJ2-1; 12 nucleotides agree with TRBD1. The CDR3 length is 17 residues. Germline assignment: CDR1 LGHDT and CDR2 YNNKEL (reference sequence). The junction had 13 bases not matched to a gene; V was cut back by 4 bases and J by 9 bases. The CDR3 bases are TGTGCCAGCAGCCTGGTTGGAAGAGGGACAGGGGGCGGTGAGCAGTTCTTC. Translated: CASSLVGRGTGGGEQFF.

The rearrangement joins TRBV7-9 to TRBJ2-7, with 10 bases identical to TRBD2. After removal of 5 bases from V and 0 bases from J, the junction contained 4 bases not matched to a gene. The length of the CDR3 is 15 residues. Germline CDR1 reads SEHNR; CDR2 reads FQNEAQ (reference sequence). In DNA form, the CDR3 reads TGTGCCAGCAGCCCCACTAGCGGGGACTCCTACGAGCAGTACTTC. This codes for CASSPTSGDSYEQYF.

This clonotype has only a few counts. V is TRBV11-2 and J is TRBJ2-7, with D perhaps matching TRBD1 or TRBD2 (6 bases each). V was cut by 0 bases and J by 0 bases, with 12 bases left in between. The CDR3 spans 16 residues. Germline loops: CDR1 SGHAT, CDR2 FQNNGV. The CDR3 reads CASSLDWGASSYEQYF. CDR3 in DNA: TGTGCCAGCAGCTTAGATTGGGGGGCCAGCTCCTACGAGCAGTACTTC.

V gene TRBV7-6 combines with J gene TRBJ1-1; possible D gene TRBD1, 6 bases. Trimming took 8 bases from V and 2 from J, leaving 12 bases between them. The CDR3 covers 13 residues. Germline CDR1 SGHVS, CDR2 FNYEAQ. In DNA form, the CDR3 reads TGTGCCAGCCGAACAGGGTACAACACTGAAGCTTTCTTT. This sequence encodes CASRTGYNTEAFF.

This clonotype has more than one count but fewer than ten. The chain joins TRBV15 to TRBJ2-1; D might be TRBD2 (5 bases). CDR3 length: 16 residues. Germline V gene data show CDR1 as LNHNV and CDR2 as YYDKDF (reference sequence). V lost 9 bases to trimming and J lost 3 bases, with 21 bases between them. The CDR3 here is CATSPGLGPLYNEQFF. The CDR3 nucleotides are TGTGCCACAAGCCCTGGACTGGGCCCACTCTACAATGAGCAGTTCTTC.

This clonotype was recorded many times. The V gene is TRBV11-2, the J gene TRBJ2-1; 7 bases align to TRBD1. Unmatched junction bases numbered 15, after V lost 0 bases and J lost 10 bases. The CDR3 spans 17 residues. Germline values: CDR1 SGHAT, CDR2 FQNNGV. Here the CDR3 reads CASSLEGQELQIREQFF. CDR3 nucleotide sequence: TGTGCCAGCAGCTTAGAAGGACAGGAGCTTCAGATCAGGGAGCAGTTCTTC. Variable domain in full (rest from reference TRBV11-2 and TRBJ2-1): EAGVAQSPRYKIIEKRQSVAFWCNPISGHATLYWYQQILGQGPKLLIQFQNNGVVDDSQLPKDRFSAERLKGVDSTLKIQPAKLEDSAVYLCASSLEGQELQIREQFFGPGTRLTVL.

This sequence joins TRBV20-1 and TRBJ2-7; D remains ambiguous. V was trimmed by 5 bases and J by 4 bases, leaving 12 bases between them. Germline V gene data show CDR1 as DFQATT and CDR2 as SNEGSKA (reference sequence). CDR3 length equals 12 residues. The CDR3 DNA follows: TGCAGTGCTCATCACCACGGTTACGAGCAGTACTTC. Encoded protein: CSAHHHGYEQYF.

This clonotype showed up just a few times. The chain uses TRBV4-1 and TRBJ1-1; 11 nucleotides match TRBD1. Losses at the gene ends were 0 bases for V and 4 bases for J; bases not matched to a gene: 4. CDR1 is MGHRA and CDR2 is YSYEKL in the germline V gene. CDR3 length: 16 amino acids. CDR3 protein: CASSQEDRGLATEAFF. CDR3 bases: TGCGCCAGCAGCCAAGAGGACAGGGGGCTTGCCACTGAAGCTTTCTTT.

Many counts were recorded for this clonotype. The chain employs TRBV7-8 and TRBJ1-6; 7 bases fit TRBD1. This CDR3 is built from 14 residues. Trimming took 5 bases from V and 6 from J; bases not matched to a gene: 4. Germline CDR1 SGHVS, CDR2 FQNEAQ. DNA for the CDR3: TGTGCCAGCAGCATACAGGGGTCTAATTCACCCCTCCACTTT. It codes for CASSIQGSNSPLHF.

This sequence joins TRBV18 and TRBJ1-2, with a possible D match to TRBD1 (6 bases). V gave up 3 bases and J gave up 5 bases, with 16 bases separating them. In germline, CDR1 is KGHSH, CDR2 LQKENI. CDR3 length: 15 residues. The CDR3 DNA reads as TGTGCCAGCTCACCTTGGACAGATGACGGATATGGCTACACCTTC. It specifies CASSPWTDDGYGYTF.

The chain recombines TRBV20-1 with TRBJ2-2; D perhaps matches TRBD2 (6 bases). This CDR3 is built from 14 residues. The V gene's germline CDR1 is DFQATT and CDR2 SNEGSKA (reference sequence). The CDR3 sequence is CSPRRGTNTGELFF. The CDR3 bases are TGCAGCCCCAGGAGGGGAACGAACACCGGGGAGCTGTTTTTT.

This clonotype has just a few counts. V gene TRBV12-3 or TRBV12-4 combines with J gene TRBJ1-6; D not resolved. The V and J ends lost 4 bases and 0 bases respectively, with 10 bases between them. The CDR3 is 16 residues long. CDR3 DNA sequence: TGTGCCAGCAGTTGGACGGGGAGCTCCTATAATTCACCCCTCCACTTT. Its translation: CASSWTGSSYNSPLHF.

This chain connects TRBV19 to TRBJ2-1; 7 nucleotides align to TRBD2. Germline CDR1 LNHDA, CDR2 SQIVND (reference sequence). V shed 2 bases and J 7 bases; nucleotides not matched to a gene: 2. This CDR3 region has 13 residues. The CDR3 sequence: CASSILSGNEQFF. DNA for the CDR3: TGTGCCAGTAGTATACTTAGCGGGAATGAGCAGTTCTTC. Full variable domain (remainder filled in from reference TRBV19 and TRBJ2-1): DGGITQSPKYLFRKEGQNVTLSCEQNLNHDAMYWYRQDPGQGLRLIYYSQIVNDFQKGDIAEGYSVSREKKESFPLTVTSAQKNPTAFYLCASSILSGNEQFFGPGTRLTVL.

This clonotype has only a few counts. The chain combines TRBV5-6 with TRBJ2-1; perhaps TRBD2 as D (6 bases). CDR1 is SGHDT, CDR2 YYEEEE, per germline. The CDR3 runs to 14 residues. Trimming removed 4 bases from V and 5 bases from J, with 13 bases in between. The CDR3 nucleotides read TGTGCCAGCAGCCCCACGGGAGCCCACAATGAGCAGTTCTTC. Translating it yields CASSPTGAHNEQFF. Variable domain in full (rest from reference TRBV5-6 and TRBJ2-1): DAGVTQSPTHLIKTRGQQVTLRCSPKSGHDTVSWYQQALGQGPQFIFQYYEEEERQRGNFPDRFSGHQFPNYSSELNVNALLLGDSALYLCASSPTGAHNEQFFGPGTRLTVL.

The chain couples TRBV4-3 to TRBJ2-3, with unresolved D. This CDR3 is 16 amino acids long. Trimming removed 1 base at V and 1 base at J, with 12 bases between. Germline CDR1 LGHNA, CDR2 YSLEER. The CDR3 sequence: CASSQGVLRGTDTQYF. DNA for the CDR3: TGCGCCAGCAGCCAAGGGGTCCTCCGGGGCACAGATACGCAGTATTTT.

Details on this clonotype: A much larger clone lies a single base off, so this may be a read error. The chain has TRBV27 and TRBJ2-7, with D perhaps TRBD1 (5 bases). Trimming stripped 5 bases from V and 3 bases from J, with 14 bases between. CDR1 is MNHEY, CDR2 SMNVEV, per germline (reference sequence). This CDR3 is built from 14 residues. CDR3 in amino acids: CASSHATDSYEQYF. In DNA form, the CDR3 reads TGTGCCAGCAGTCATGCTACAGACAGCTACGAGCAGTACTTC.

This clonotype appeared a few times. The V call is TRBV6-1, the J call TRBJ2-7; perhaps TRBD2 as D (6 bases). This CDR3 region has 17 residues. V lost 1 base, J lost 1 base, and 17 bases lay in between. Germline values: CDR1 MNHNS, CDR2 SASEGT. The CDR3 DNA reads as TGTGCCAGCAGTGAAGAGGGACTCAAAAAATGGTCCTACGAGCAGTACTTC. Amino acids: CASSEEGLKKWSYEQYF.

A few counts support this clonotype. The CDR3 nucleotides are TGCAGCGTTGAAGCTATGACAGGGGGGATTAGCTATGGCTACACCTTC. Amino acids: CSVEAMTGGISYGYTF. V is TRBV29-1 and J is TRBJ1-2; 9 positions match TRBD1. Germline assignment: CDR1 SQVTM and CDR2 ANQGSEA. CDR3 length: 16 amino acids. The ends lost 1 base at V and 4 bases at J; junction bases unmatched: 10.

V gene TRBV7-9 combines with J gene TRBJ1-1, with D possibly being TRBD1 (6 bases). Germline V CDR1 and CDR2: SEHNR, FQNEAQ (reference sequence). Trimming took off 7 bases at V and 14 bases at J, with 20 bases between the two ends. The CDR3 is 12 amino acids. CDR3 protein: CASTNPRAGEFF. The CDR3 region has the DNA TGTGCCAGCACCAATCCGCGGGCAGGGGAATTCTTT.

This chain uses TRBV2 with TRBJ2-5; 8 bases line up with TRBD1. Losses at the gene ends were 7 bases for V and 5 bases for J; bases not matched to a gene: 12. Germline values: CDR1 SNHLY, CDR2 FYNNEI. The CDR3 has 15 residues. CDR3 sequence (DNA): TGTGCCAGCACCTCTTTGACAGGGGTGTTGGAGACCCAGTACTTC. Protein product: CASTSLTGVLETQYF.

A word on this clonotype: This sequence may be a read error, since a much larger clone differs from it by one base. Written as DNA, the CDR3 is TGTGCCGGTAGTATGGGGCTTCGCGGCTACGAGCAGTACTTC. Its translation: CAGSMGLRGYEQYF. The chain carries TRBV19 and TRBJ2-7, with D possibly matching TRBD1 (5 bases). CDR1 is LNHDA and CDR2 is SQIVND in the germline V gene (reference sequence). The CDR3 is 14 residues long.

This clonotype was found many times. The rearrangement links TRBV25-1 to TRBJ2-5; tentatively, D is TRBD2 (6 bases). V was shortened by 3 bases and J by 3 bases, with 11 bases between the two germline ends. Germline V gene sequence: CDR1 MGHDK, CDR2 SYGVNS. The CDR3 runs to 14 residues. CDR3 nucleotides: TGTGCCAGCAGTGACTGGGGAGGAGAAGAGACCCAGTACTTC. It is translated as CASSDWGGEETQYF. The full variable domain, in which reference TRBV25-1 and TRBJ2-5 provide the parts outside the CDR3, is EADIYQTPRYLVIGTGKKITLECSQTMGHDKMYWYQQDPGMELHLIHYSYGVNSTEKGDLSSESTVSRIRTEHFPLTLESARPSHTSQYLCASSDWGGEETQYFGPGTRLLVL.

This chain joins TRBV19 and TRBJ2-1, with a weak D call TRBD1 (5 bases). The CDR3 consists of 14 residues. Trimming took off 6 bases at V and 9 bases at J, with 18 bases between the two ends. Germline CDR1 and CDR2: LNHDA and SQIVND (reference sequence). DNA for the CDR3: TGTGCCAGTAGCAAACAGGATGTTGTGGGTGAGCAGTTCTTC. Translating gives CASSKQDVVGEQFF.

The rearrangement uses TRBV7-9 and TRBJ2-7, with D maybe TRBD2 (5 bases). Germline CDR1 reads SEHNR; CDR2 reads FQNEAQ (reference sequence). The CDR3 contains 12 residues. V dropped 4 bases and J dropped 7 bases, with 11 bases sitting between them. This chain's CDR3 is CASSSLTGEQYF. The CDR3 DNA reads as TGTGCCAGCAGCTCATTGACGGGGGAGCAGTACTTC. The full variable domain, its missing parts supplied by reference TRBV7-9 and TRBJ2-7, is DTGVSQNPRHKITKRGQNVTFRCDPISEHNRLYWYRQTLGQGPEFLTYFQNEAQLEKSRLLSDRFSAERPKGSFSTLEIQRTEQGDSAMYLCASSSLTGEQYFGPGTRLTVT.

The V call is TRBV6-2 or TRBV6-3, the J call TRBJ1-5; no reliable D call. V gave up 4 bases and J gave up 8 bases, with 9 bases separating them. CDR1 is MNHEY and CDR2 is SVGEGT in the germline V gene. CDR3 length: 12 amino acids. CDR3 bases: TGTGCCAGCAGTTTGTCATTTGAGCCCCAGCATTTT. It encodes CASSLSFEPQHF.

A remark on this clonotype: A much larger clone sits a single nucleotide away, making a read error possible. The rearrangement links TRBV12-3 or TRBV12-4 to TRBJ2-5; D gene unclear. CDR3 length equals 15 residues. DNA of the CDR3: TGTGCCAGCAGCCCAAAATATTCGGGCCAAGGGACCCAGTACTTC. The encoded protein is CASSPKYSGQGTQYF.

A few counts support this clonotype. The chain links TRBV12-3 or TRBV12-4 to TRBJ2-1; no clear D. CDR3 length: 15 amino acids. Trimming stripped 3 bases from V and 2 bases from J, with 11 bases between. CDR3: CASSFGREPYNEQFF. CDR3 in DNA: TGTGCCAGCAGTTTTGGACGAGAACCCTACAATGAGCAGTTCTTC.

V is TRBV2 and J is TRBJ1-1; D ambiguous. Trimming stripped 11 bases from V and 11 bases from J, with 27 bases between. The germline V gene has CDR1 SNHLY and CDR2 FYNNEI. This CDR3 region has 14 residues. CDR3 nucleotides: TGTGCCGCTTATGCCCGGGAAGCGCCCCCTGCCGCTTTCTTT. Amino acids: CAAYAREAPPAAFF.